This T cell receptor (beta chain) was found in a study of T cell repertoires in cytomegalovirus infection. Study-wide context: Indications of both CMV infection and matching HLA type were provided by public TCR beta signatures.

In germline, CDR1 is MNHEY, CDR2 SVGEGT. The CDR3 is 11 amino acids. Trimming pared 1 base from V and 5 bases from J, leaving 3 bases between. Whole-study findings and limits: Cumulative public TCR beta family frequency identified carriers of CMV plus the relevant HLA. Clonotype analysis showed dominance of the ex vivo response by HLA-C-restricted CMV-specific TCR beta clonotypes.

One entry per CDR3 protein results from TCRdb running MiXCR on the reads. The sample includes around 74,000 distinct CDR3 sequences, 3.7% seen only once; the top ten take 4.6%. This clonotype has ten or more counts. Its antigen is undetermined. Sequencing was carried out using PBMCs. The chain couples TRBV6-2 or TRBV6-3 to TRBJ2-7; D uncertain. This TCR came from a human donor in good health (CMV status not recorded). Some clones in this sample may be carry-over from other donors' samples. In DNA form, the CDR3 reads TGTGCCAGCAGTTACTGGGACGAGCAGTACTTC. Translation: CASSYWDEQYF.